This T cell receptor (beta chain) was retrieved from a study of blood T cell repertoires in COVID-19. At the level of the study: Sources were T cells, B-cell-depleted T cells, or PBMCs; the material itself was cDNA or gDNA.

The V segment lost 4 bases and the J segment 7 bases; nucleotides outside the gene matches: 18. The CDR3 covers 17 residues. The germline CDR1 and CDR2 sequences are KGHDR and SFDVKD. Here immunoSEQ multiplex PCR was the method, and the copy in TCRdb shows in-frame clones only, minus some. The sample has almost 500,000 clones, 70% to 90% seen once. Source material: PBMCs or T cells enriched from blood (not recorded which). The chain links TRBV24-1 to TRBJ2-7; TRBD1 aligns across 7 bases. The source of this sequence is an older woman who had recovered from COVID-19. The CDR3 loop reads CATSDERGQPRWREQYF. CDR3 coding DNA: TGTGCCACCAGTGACGAGAGGGGACAGCCGAGGTGGAGAGAGCAGTACTTC.